The rows below give T cell receptor beta chains drawn from one sample of a study of cytomegalovirus exposure and HLA in healthy donors. Measured with immunoSEQ multiplex PCR; TCRdb has only the in-frame clones, and not every one. This table has 90,000 to 130,000 clones, roughly 90% appearing once. The sequencing input was PBMCs. The source is a woman aged 30 to 39 in good health and CMV-seropositive. Both conserved end residues are part of each CDR3. Fields, in order: V gene, J gene, D gene, clone size, CDR3 DNA, CDR3 protein. D genes are given only for firm matches. Not every row has a clone size; where given, it reads once, few, many or a size class.

TRBV9,TRBJ1-1,-,-,TGTGCCAGCAGCGTAGACGCCAGGGTACGTTTCGGTGAAGCTTTCTTT,CASSVDARVRFGEAFF
TRBV5-6,TRBJ2-7,-,-,TGTGCCAGCAGCTTGACCTTTCAGGGGAAATACGAGCAGTACTTC,CASSLTFQGKYEQYF
TRBV28,TRBJ1-2,-,-,TGTGCCAGCAGTTCCACAGATGATGGCTACACCTTC,CASSSTDDGYTF
TRBV6-4,TRBJ2-3,-,few,TGTGCCAGCAGCGCCGGGACACACACAGATACGCAGTATTTT,CASSAGTHTDTQYF
TRBV4-3,TRBJ1-6,-,-,TGCGCCAGCAGCCAAGAGGCTTTGGCTTTCTCCTATAATTCACCCCTCCACTTT,CASSQEALAFSYNSPLHF
TRBV6-1,TRBJ1-5,-,few,TGTGCCAGCAGTGAATTCCCCAGGGGCAATCAGCCCCAGCATTTT,CASSEFPRGNQPQHF
TRBV10-3,TRBJ1-2,-,-,TGTGCCATCTCAGGGTTGAATGGCTACACCTTC,CAISGLNGYTF
TRBV19,TRBJ1-5,-,-,TGTGCCAGTAGCGGGAACTACGGCGATCAGCCCCAGCATTTT,CASSGNYGDQPQHF
TRBV5-6,TRBJ2-2,TRBD2,-,TGTGCCAGCAGCTTGTACCTAGCGGTGAACACCGGGGAGCTGTTTTTT,CASSLYLAVNTGELFF
TRBV19,TRBJ1-5,-,-,TGTGCCAGTAGTGGCCCTGAAGCGGCAGGAGGCAATCAGCCCCAGCATTTT,CASSGPEAAGGNQPQHF
TRBV28,TRBJ2-1,TRBD2,-,TGTGCCAGCTCAACTAGCGGGAGGTACAATGAGCAGTTCTTC,CASSTSGRYNEQFF
TRBV4-3,TRBJ2-6,-,-,TGCGCCAGCAGCCAAGATGGGTCCGGGTCTGGGGCCAACGTCCTGACTTTC,CASSQDGSGSGANVLTF
TRBV5-1,TRBJ2-1,TRBD2,-,TGCGCCAGCAGCAGAGAAGGGCCTAGCGGGAAAAATGAGCAGTTCTTC,CASSREGPSGKNEQFF
TRBV28,TRBJ1-2,TRBD1,once,TGTGCCAGCAGTTTATGGAGACAGGGTAACTATGGCTACACCTTC,CASSLWRQGNYGYTF
TRBV5-1,TRBJ2-5,TRBD1,-,TGCGCCAGCAGCTTGGGGACAGGTCAGCAAGAGACCCAGTACTTC,CASSLGTGQQETQYF
TRBV25-1,TRBJ1-6,-,-,TGTGCCAGCAGTGAGTCGCAGGCTACTAATTCACCCCTCCACTTT,CASSESQATNSPLHF
TRBV30,TRBJ1-2,-,few,TGTGCCTGGAGTGGCCTGGGGCAGGCAAATGGCTACACCTTC,CAWSGLGQANGYTF
TRBV13,TRBJ2-3,TRBD1,-,TGTGCCAGCCTTACAGGGGGGACAGATACGCAGTATTTT,CASLTGGTDTQYF
TRBV2,TRBJ2-1,TRBD2,-,TGTGCCAGCAGTCTGGGACTAGCGCATAATGAGCAGTTCTTC,CASSLGLAHNEQFF
TRBV19,TRBJ2-1,TRBD2,-,TGTGCCAGTAGTAACCCGGGACTAGCGGGAGCGAGAGATGAGCAGTTCTTC,CASSNPGLAGARDEQFF
TRBV2,TRBJ1-1,-,-,TGTGCCAGCAGACAGCTGAACACTGAAGCTTTCTTT,CASRQLNTEAFF
TRBV30,TRBJ2-5,-,-,TGTGCCTGCTTCCTGGGAGCGACCCAGTACTTC,CACFLGATQYF
TRBV28,TRBJ2-5,TRBD2,-,TGTGCCAGCAGTTTCCCCGGACTAGCGGGAGAGACCCAGTACTTC,CASSFPGLAGETQYF
TRBV5-4,TRBJ2-7,TRBD1,-,TGTGCCAGCCAGGGACAGGGAGGATACGAGCAGTACTTC,CASQGQGGYEQYF
TRBV7-2,TRBJ2-3,TRBD1,-,TGTGCCAGCAGTTCGCTGGACAGGGCCCCCTTGTGGGCGCAGTATTTT,CASSSLDRAPLWAQYF
TRBV27,TRBJ2-1,-,-,TGTGCCAGCAGTTTAGGAGACAGGTCTGTGGATGAGCAGTTCTTC,CASSLGDRSVDEQFF
TRBV19,TRBJ2-7,-,few,TGTGCCAGTAGCCAAAGGGAGGCCCTCTACGAGCAGTACTTC,CASSQREALYEQYF
TRBV4-1,TRBJ2-5,TRBD2,-,TGCGCCAGCAGCCATGGGTCTAGCGGGGGGGTACAAGAGACCCAGTACTTC,CASSHGSSGGVQETQYF
TRBV7-3,TRBJ2-5,-,-,TGTGCCAGCAGCATTAATCTGGTAGGCGGGGAAGAGACCCAGTACTTC,CASSINLVGGEETQYF
TRBV7-7,TRBJ2-1,TRBD2,-,TGTGCCAGCAGCCATAGCGGGGGAGTGGGGAATGAGCAGTTCTTC,CASSHSGGVGNEQFF
TRBV25-1,TRBJ1-6,-,-,TGTGCCAGCAGTGAGGCCTCCTATAATTCACCCCTCCACTTT,CASSEASYNSPLHF
TRBV6-5,TRBJ2-3,-,-,TGTGCCAGCAGCCGCCAGGGCGATACGCAGTATTTT,CASSRQGDTQYF
TRBV7-2,TRBJ2-4,TRBD1,-,TGTGCCAGCAGCTCGCCGGACAGGGGGCAGAGGGGAAACATTCAGTACTTC,CASSSPDRGQRGNIQYF
TRBV6-5,TRBJ2-2,-,-,TGTGCCAGCAGTTTAGGGCAGGGGAACACCGGGGAGCTGTTTTTT,CASSLGQGNTGELFF
TRBV4-3,TRBJ1-2,TRBD1,few,TGCGCCAGCAGCCATGCCACCGGGACAGGGGCGAGTGGCTACACCTTC,CASSHATGTGASGYTF
TRBV7-2,TRBJ1-6,-,-,TGTGCCAGCAGCTTAGGGCAGTGGGGGGACCGCTCCTATAATTCACCCCTCCACTTT,CASSLGQWGDRSYNSPLHF
TRBV6-5,TRBJ2-5,TRBD2,-,TGTGCCAGCAGTTCTGAAGCGGGAGCTTTAGAGACCCAGTACTTC,CASSSEAGALETQYF
TRBV21-1,TRBJ1-6,-,-,TGTGCCAGCAGGGGGACAGGGGTTAATCAGGAGTCACCCCTCCACTTT,CASRGTGVNQESPLHF
TRBV2,TRBJ2-1,TRBD2,once,TGTGCCAGCGCTAGGACTAGCGGGAGTGGTTACTACAATGAGCAGTTCTTC,CASARTSGSGYYNEQFF
TRBV29-1,TRBJ1-3,TRBD1,-,TGCAGCGTTGAGGGGACAGGGGGAAACACCATATATTTT,CSVEGTGGNTIYF
TRBV14,TRBJ2-3,TRBD2,-,TGTGCCAGCAGCCAAGATTCAGCGGGGACTAGCACAGATACGCAGTATTTT,CASSQDSAGTSTDTQYF
TRBV5-6,TRBJ2-3,-,-,TGTGCCAGCAGCTTGGGGACAGTCCCGAGCACAGATACGCAGTATTTT,CASSLGTVPSTDTQYF
TRBV11-2,TRBJ2-2,-,-,TGTGCCAGCAGCTTAGATATCACCGGGGAGCTGTTTTTT,CASSLDITGELFF
TRBV9,TRBJ2-7,-,-,TGTGCCAGCAGCCCAGAAGGCGGGGCACACTACGAGCAGTACTTC,CASSPEGGAHYEQYF
TRBV6-1,TRBJ2-3,TRBD2,-,TGTGCCAGCAGAGAGACGGGACTAGTTGGTGATACGCAGTATTTT,CASRETGLVGDTQYF
TRBV7-2,TRBJ2-1,TRBD2,-,TGTGCCAGTTTTACTAGCGGGTCCTTGAACAATGAGCAGTTCTTC,CASFTSGSLNNEQFF